Only a few counts were recorded for the clone carrying this TCR beta chain. The antigen is undetermined. This specimen belongs to a study of T cell repertoires in cytomegalovirus infection. Study-wide results and limits: Identification of carriers of CMV plus the relevant HLA was achieved through cumulative public TCR beta family frequency.

One entry per CDR3 protein results from TCRdb running MiXCR on the reads. The sample contains approximately 770,000 distinct CDR3 sequences, 25% to 30% of which appear only once. The CDR3 is made up of 16 amino acids. Germline V lookup: CDR1 SGHVS, CDR2 FNYEAQ. Trimming left V 1 base short and J 8 bases short, with 15 bases between. Specimen: cultured CD8+ T cells from PBMCs, collected from culture after CMV antigen stimulation. This receptor was taken from a human donor in good health (CMV status not recorded). Some clones in this sample may be carry-over from other donors' samples. This sequence joins TRBV7-6 and TRBJ1-6, with D possibly being TRBD1 (5 bases). CDR3 sequence (DNA): TGTGCCAGCAGCTTAGGTGAAGGGGCTATAGATTCACCCCTCCACTTT. It encodes CASSLGEGAIDSPLHF.